This is a list of T cell receptor beta chains from one sample in a study of T cell responses to AZD1222 COVID-19 vaccine. Repertoires were generated with immunoSEQ multiplex PCR, while TCRdb's copy carries only in-frame clones and drops some. The profile shows more than 80,000 clones, approximately 85% of them singletons. Sequences were derived from peripheral blood, sampled 28 days after the second AZD1222 dose. These receptor sequences come from an adult who received the AZD1222 COVID-19 vaccine. The CDR3 runs from the conserved cysteine through the conserved F or W. The order of the fields is J gene, V gene, CDR3 length, D gene, clone size, CDR3 DNA, CDR3 protein. A D gene is named only where the DNA matches it firmly. Size is omitted from some rows. Given values are once, few, many or a class for expanded clones.

TRBJ2-1,TRBV4-2,17,TRBD2,NA,TGTGCCAGCAGCCTGCAATCCGCAGGGACTAGCAACAATGAGCAGTTCTTC,CASSLQSAGTSNNEQFF
TRBJ2-5,TRBV19,14,NA,NA,TGTGCCAGTAGTATTGAGGGGGGTAGGGAGACCCAGTACTTC,CASSIEGGRETQYF
TRBJ2-7,TRBV5-3,15,NA,NA,TGTGCCAGAAACCAACGGAGGGGAGTTTGCTACGAGCAGTACTTC,CARNQRRGVCYEQYF
TRBJ1-5,TRBV2,15,NA,NA,TGTGCCAGCAGTCCCAGGGAGTATAGCAATCAGCCCCAGCATTTT,CASSPREYSNQPQHF
TRBJ2-5,TRBV7-2,13,NA,NA,TGTGCCAGCAGCTTAGGAGGGCCCAAGGCCCAGTACTTC,CASSLGGPKAQYF
TRBJ2-3,TRBV5-1,17,NA,NA,TGCGCCAGCTTTAAGGGACGGGACCCGAAGATTACAGATACGCAGTATTTT,CASFKGRDPKITDTQYF
TRBJ1-5,TRBV15,12,NA,NA,TGTGCCACCAGCAGAGATAGCCAGCCCCAGCATTTT,CATSRDSQPQHF
TRBJ2-7,TRBV28,14,NA,few,TGTGCCAGCAGTATGTGGCGGGCGTCCTACGAGCAGTACTTC,CASSMWRASYEQYF
TRBJ1-2,TRBV6-5,13,NA,NA,TGTGCCACCGAGGGGACGGCTAACTATGGCTACACCTTC,CATEGTANYGYTF
TRBJ1-4,TRBV19,15,NA,NA,TGTGCCAGTAGTATAGATTTACGGACTAATGAAAAACTGTTTTTT,CASSIDLRTNEKLFF
TRBJ2-2,TRBV9,15,TRBD2,few,TGTGCCACCCCACGGCGGGAGAGACCCACCGGGGAGCTGTTTTTT,CATPRRERPTGELFF
TRBJ1-6,TRBV28,11,NA,NA,TGTGCCATCGCGGGGGGATCACCCCTCCACTTT,CAIAGGSPLHF
TRBJ2-7,TRBV7-3,14,TRBD2,NA,TGTGCCAGCAGCTACGCCGGGACTAGCGGGAAGCAGTACTTC,CASSYAGTSGKQYF
TRBJ1-6,TRBV11-2,15,TRBD1,NA,TGTGCCAGCAGCTCCCACGACAGGGGGTATTCACCCCTCCACTTT,CASSSHDRGYSPLHF
TRBJ2-3,TRBV25-1,14,NA,NA,TGTGCCAGCAGTGAATTGGAATTGATGGGCACGCAGTATTTT,CASSELELMGTQYF
TRBJ2-3,TRBV19,14,NA,NA,TGTGCCAGTAGTATCCTCGGGACCACAGATACGCAGTATTTT,CASSILGTTDTQYF
TRBJ1-4,TRBV30,15,TRBD1,few,TGTGCCTGGAGCCCCCCAGGGGGAGGGTCAGAAAAACTGTTTTTT,CAWSPPGGGSEKLFF
TRBJ1-6,TRBV28,12,NA,NA,TGTGCCAGCAGTACCCTGACAGCACCCCTCCACTTT,CASSTLTAPLHF
TRBJ1-1,TRBV7-2,12,NA,NA,TGTGCCAGGGGAGGGAGGGGCGCTGAAGCTTTCTTT,CARGGRGAEAFF
TRBJ1-6,TRBV5-1,17,NA,NA,TGCGCCAGCAGCTTTATCGCAGGTCCAACCCATAATTCACCCCTCCACTTT,CASSFIAGPTHNSPLHF
TRBJ2-2,TRBV23-1,14,NA,NA,TGCGCCAGCCGGGCGGCGGGTAAGCCCGGGGAGCTGTTTTTT,CASRAAGKPGELFF